Listed here are 32 T cell receptor beta chains from one sample, sequenced in a study of identical twins (TCRdb year 2016). Preparation of the library involved 5' RACE. Sequencing used an Illumina HiSeq 2000. The public reads were quality trimmed at Q25 with fastp and then assembled into clones with MiXCR by TCRdb, keeping productive beta chains. Every entry covers one CDR3 protein and lists the most common genes and DNA from its rows. Here the sample has roughly 290,000 distinct CDR3 sequences; roughly 10% occur a single time. The biggest ten clones account for approximately 6.5% of the sample. The same sample was also studied in work on yellow fever vaccine responses in identical twins.

The sequenced material came from CD8+ T cells sorted from blood. These receptors originate from a woman aged 18-30 years in good health.

V gene TRBV19 combines with J gene TRBJ2-1, with unresolved D. V was pared by 1 base and J by 8 bases, with 12 bases between. The CDR3 is 14 amino acids. CDR1 is LNHDA and CDR2 is SQIVND in the germline V gene (reference sequence). DNA of the CDR3: TGTGCCAGTAGTATAGGCGGTGAATCCTATGAGCAGTTCTTC. It encodes CASSIGGESYEQFF. Using reference TRBV19 and TRBJ2-1 for the parts outside the CDR3, the full variable domain is DGGITQSPKYLFRKEGQNVTLSCEQNLNHDAMYWYRQDPGQGLRLIYYSQIVNDFQKGDIAEGYSVSREKKESFPLTVTSAQKNPTAFYLCASSIGGESYEQFFGPGTRLTVL.

This chain connects TRBV15 to TRBJ2-2; 12 nucleotides line up with TRBD1. The germline gives CDR1 LNHNV, CDR2 YYDKDF (reference sequence). This CDR3 spans 14 amino acids. V was pared by 8 bases and J by 6 bases, with 4 bases of the junction left unmatched. CDR3: CATRGQGAAGELFF. CDR3 DNA sequence: TGTGCCACCCGGGGACAGGGGGCCGCCGGGGAGCTGTTTTTT.

In its sample, this clonotype was seen a few times. CDR3 residues: CASPRSVNCYEQYF. The CDR3 DNA is TGTGCCAGCCCTAGATCGGTCAACTGCTACGAGCAGTACTTC. V usage is TRBV27 and J usage is TRBJ2-7, with D uncertain. Per germline, CDR1 MNHEY and CDR2 SMNVEV (reference sequence). The CDR3 runs 14 residues. The germline V and J ends were trimmed by 8 bases and 3 bases, with 17 bases remaining between them.

The rearrangement joins TRBV9 to TRBJ2-5; 7 nucleotides agree with TRBD2. The germline gives CDR1 SGDLS, CDR2 YYNGEE. CDR3 length equals 19 residues. J gave up 4 bases and V 2 bases, and 20 bases lay outside the gene matches. The CDR3 DNA sequence: TGTGCCAGCAGCGTCTCGTCTTGGATGGCGGGGGACCAGGGAGAGACCCAGTACTTC. The encoded protein is CASSVSSWMAGDQGETQYF. The variable domain in full, with the rest retrieved from reference TRBV9 and TRBJ2-5, is DSGVTQTPKHLITATGQRVTLRCSPRSGDLSVYWYQQSLDQGLQFLIQYYNGEERAKGNILERFSAQQFPDLHSELNLSSLELGDSALYFCASSVSSWMAGDQGETQYFGPGTRLLVL.

The sample holds a few counts of this clonotype. The CDR3 region is CAWSVTSGTYEQYF. The CDR3, as DNA: TGTGCCTGGAGTGTGACTAGCGGGACCTACGAGCAGTACTTC. The V gene is TRBV30, the J gene TRBJ2-7, with 11 bases aligning to TRBD2. The CDR3 runs 14 residues. Losses at the gene ends were 0 bases for V and 2 bases for J; bases not matched to a gene: 0. CDR1 is GTSNPN and CDR2 is SVGIG in the germline V gene (reference sequence).

This clonotype showed up just a few times. The chain has TRBV6-2 or TRBV6-3 and TRBJ2-3, with 7 bases fitting TRBD2. After removal of 8 bases from V and 3 bases from J, the junction contained 17 bases not matched to a gene. This CDR3 is 17 amino acids long. In germline, CDR1 is MNHEY, CDR2 SVGEGT. This CDR3 is CASESIRAGGRTDTQYF. DNA for the CDR3: TGTGCCAGCGAATCGATTAGGGCGGGCGGGAGAACAGATACGCAGTATTTT.

This clonotype was detected many times. The chain joins TRBV20-1 to TRBJ1-5, with 8 bases lining up with TRBD1. Germline CDR1 DFQATT, CDR2 SNEGSKA (reference sequence). V shed 0 bases, J shed 6 bases, and the junction held 7 bases outside the gene matches. The CDR3 sequence is 15 residues long. The CDR3 region is CSARDGQGDAQPQHF. The CDR3 region has the DNA TGCAGTGCTAGAGATGGACAGGGAGACGCTCAGCCCCAGCATTTT.

A few counts support this clonotype. The genes are TRBV4-3 and TRBJ2-7; no clear D gene. CDR3 size: 14 residues. V shed 0 bases and J shed 4 bases, with 10 bases lying between them. Germline loops: CDR1 LGHNA, CDR2 YSLEER. The CDR3 bases are TGCGCCAGCAGCCAAGATTCCCCGACATACGAGCAGTACTTC. This sequence encodes CASSQDSPTYEQYF.

The CDR3 sequence: CASSPLTSRAYNEQFF. The CDR3 DNA follows: TGTGCCAGCAGCCCACTGACTAGCAGAGCCTACAATGAGCAGTTCTTC. The chain joins TRBV12-3 or TRBV12-4 to TRBJ2-1; 7 bases agree with TRBD2. Trimming took 6 bases from V and 2 from J; bases not matched to a gene: 10. The CDR3 has 16 amino acids.

In this sample, this clonotype turned up many times. The V and J genes are TRBV29-1 and TRBJ2-1; TRBD1 matches at 8 bases. Germline CDR1 and CDR2: SQVTM and ANQGSEA. The CDR3 runs 15 residues. V lost 6 bases, J lost 1 base, and 8 bases stayed unmatched. The CDR3 DNA is TGCAGCGTCGCGGACAGGGAATTGTCCTACAATGAGCAGTTCTTC. Translating it yields CSVADRELSYNEQFF.

This clonotype appeared many times. The V gene is TRBV10-3, the J gene TRBJ2-2, with D hard to call. CDR1 and CDR2 from the germline V gene are ENHRY and SYGVKD. The ends were cut back, 7 bases at V and 4 bases at J, with 7 bases in the middle. The CDR3 covers 12 residues. The CDR3 DNA reads as TGTGCCATCAAAATCTCCACCGGGGAGCTGTTTTTT. Its translation: CAIKISTGELFF.

About this clonotype: Sequence at one end of the junction differs from germline and may be a read error. The chain employs TRBV7-9 and TRBJ2-7; TRBD1 aligns across 10 bases. The CDR3 contains 15 residues. Germline V gene data show CDR1 as SEHNR and CDR2 as FQNEAQ (reference sequence). The chain's CDR3 is CSSSLSGQGTYEQYF. CDR3 coding DNA: TGTTCCAGCAGTCTCTCGGGACAGGGGACGTACGAGCAGTACTTC.

There are many counts of this clonotype. The chain combines TRBV5-1 with TRBJ2-1; 12 bases are shared with TRBD2. The germline V gene encodes CDR1 SGHRS and CDR2 YFSETQ. The CDR3 covers 16 residues. The ends lost 0 bases at V and 4 bases at J; junction bases unmatched: 2. CDR3: CASSLGLAGVYNEQFF. The CDR3 DNA follows: TGCGCCAGCAGCTTGGGACTAGCGGGAGTGTACAATGAGCAGTTCTTC.

This clonotype was found many times. The chain recombines TRBV4-1 with TRBJ1-1; D gene uncertain. Germline V gene sequence: CDR1 MGHRA, CDR2 YSYEKL. This CDR3 spans 13 amino acids. V dropped 4 bases and J dropped 1 base, with 7 bases sitting between them. The CDR3 DNA reads TGCGCCAGCAGCCTCGGGCCGAACACTGAAGCTTTCTTT. Its translation is CASSLGPNTEAFF.

The J gene is TRBJ2-7, the V gene TRBV15, with TRBD2 matching over 15 bases. CDR3 length: 19 residues. Germline-derived CDR1 and CDR2 are LNHNV and YYDKDF (reference sequence). With V trimmed by 5 bases and J by 3 bases, 14 bases remained unmatched. CDR3 DNA: TGTGCCACCAGCGGGGGACTAGCGGGAGGAACTATATCGTTCTACGAGCAGTACTTC. Translated, it gives CATSGGLAGGTISFYEQYF.

CDR3 in DNA: TGTGCCAGCACGACCAGGGGACAGAACCTTGAACTGTTTTTT. It translates to CASTTRGQNLELFF. V usage is TRBV7-9 and J usage is TRBJ1-4, with TRBD1 identical over 7 bases. There are 14 residues in the CDR3. From germline, CDR1 is SEHNR and CDR2 FQNEAQ (reference sequence). Trimming cost V 7 bases and J 12 bases; bases outside gene matches: 14.

The chain links TRBV7-2 to TRBJ2-7; D perhaps matches TRBD2 (5 bases). This CDR3 has 14 residues. Trimming stripped 2 bases from V and 6 bases from J, with 14 bases between. Germline lookup yields CDR1 SGHTA and CDR2 FQGNSA. This CDR3 is CASSLISADLEQYF. The CDR3 coding sequence is TGTGCCAGCAGCTTAATTAGCGCCGATCTCGAGCAGTACTTC.

V usage is TRBV3-1 and J usage is TRBJ2-1, with 13 positions matching TRBD2. Per germline, CDR1 LGHDT and CDR2 YNNKEL (reference sequence). This CDR3 has 16 amino acids. V shed 5 bases, J shed 8 bases, and the junction held 9 bases outside the gene matches. The CDR3 region is CASSGRTSGSGDEQFF. The CDR3 DNA is TGTGCCAGCAGCGGCCGGACTAGCGGGAGCGGAGATGAGCAGTTCTTC.

This clonotype has just a few counts. The V and J genes are TRBV3-1 and TRBJ2-2, with TRBD1 as a possible D gene (5 bases). The germline V and J ends were trimmed by 0 bases and 8 bases, with 16 bases remaining between them. Germline V gives CDR1 LGHDT, CDR2 YNNKEL (reference sequence). This CDR3 is 16 amino acids long. The DNA for the CDR3 is TGTGCCAGCAGCCAAGATCTATCAGGGTTTTCGGGGGAGCTGTTTTTT. Protein product: CASSQDLSGFSGELFF.

For this clonotype: A much larger clone is a single base away; this may be a read error. In this CDR3 the conserved last residue, phenylalanine or tryptophan, is missing, so a read error is likely. The chain couples TRBV5-1 to TRBJ1-1; D is unresolved. CDR3 length: 13 residues. V lost 4 bases and J 1 base, leaving 8 bases between the germline ends. CDR1 SGHRS and CDR2 YFSETQ come from the germline V gene. CDR3 amino acids: CASSPSQNTEAFL. CDR3 DNA: TGCGCCAGCAGCCCAAGTCAGAACACTGAAGCTTTCCTT.

The rearrangement joins TRBV10-2 to TRBJ2-3, with D perhaps TRBD2 (6 bases). Germline CDR1 and CDR2: WSHSY and SAAADI. The CDR3 spans 16 residues. The ends were cut back, 6 bases at V and 2 bases at J, with 18 bases in the middle. CDR3 residues: CASSQLLALSTDTQYF. Written as DNA, the CDR3 is TGCGCCAGCAGCCAACTCCTAGCGCTCTCCACAGATACGCAGTATTTT.

This clonotype showed up many times. At one of its ends the junction is not consistent with the germline gene, which may arise from a read error. The V and J genes are TRBV12-3 or TRBV12-4 and TRBJ1-1; D is undetermined. CDR3 length equals 13 residues. CDR3 sequence: CASSLVGNTEAFF. CDR3 sequence (DNA): TGTGCCAGCAGCTTAGTAGGGAACACTGAAGCTTTCTTT.

This clonotype has at least ten counts. J is TRBJ2-7 and V is TRBV29-1, with 14 bases lining up with TRBD2. Per the germline V gene, CDR1 is SQVTM and CDR2 is ANQGSEA. V gave up 4 bases and J gave up 2 bases; unmatched junction bases: 7. This CDR3 spans 16 amino acids. The CDR3 loop is CSVAGTSGSTTYEQYF. The CDR3, as DNA: TGCAGCGTTGCAGGGACTAGCGGGAGTACTACCTACGAGCAGTACTTC.

Concerning this clonotype: Its ends do not fully match the called genes, so a read error is possible. This sequence joins TRBV11-2 and TRBJ2-5; 8 positions agree with TRBD2. Per germline, CDR1 SGHAT and CDR2 FQNNGV. The CDR3 totals 13 residues. Here the CDR3 DNA reads TGTGCGAGCAAGAGCGGGAGCCAAGAGACCCAGTACTTC. Protein sequence: CASKSGSQETQYF.

This clonotype was found many times. V is TRBV12-3 or TRBV12-4 and J is TRBJ2-1; D uncertain. V gave up 7 bases and J gave up 4 bases, with 14 bases separating them. The CDR3 contains 14 residues. The CDR3 DNA sequence: TGTGCCAGCACTCTTCTGGGATCGTACAATGAGCAGTTCTTC. Residues: CASTLLGSYNEQFF.

The rearrangement links TRBV7-9 to TRBJ2-7; D possibly corresponds to TRBD2 (5 bases). Germline lookup yields CDR1 SEHNR and CDR2 FQNEAQ (reference sequence). This CDR3 has 13 amino acids. Trimming stripped 5 bases from V and 5 bases from J, with 13 bases between. CDR3 nucleotide sequence: TGTGCCAGCAGCCCCCGGGGAAACGACGAGCAGTACTTC. As protein: CASSPRGNDEQYF.

V and J are TRBV24-1 and TRBJ2-3; TRBD2 agrees at 7 bases. CDR3 length: 15 residues. J lost 6 bases, V lost 0 bases, and 5 bases had no gene match. Germline CDR1 and CDR2: KGHDR and SFDVKD. CDR3 sequence: CATSDLRGEGDTQYF. CDR3 DNA: TGTGCCACCAGTGATTTGCGCGGGGAGGGGGATACGCAGTATTTT.

A few counts support this clonotype. The rearrangement uses TRBV4-3 and TRBJ1-4; a possible D gene is TRBD1 (5 bases). Per germline, CDR1 LGHNA and CDR2 YSLEER. Trimming stripped 0 bases from V and 8 bases from J, with 16 bases between. The CDR3 runs 16 residues. The CDR3, as DNA: TGCGCCAGCAGCCAAGACAGGGCTACTTCCGGAGAAAAACTGTTTTTT. This translates into CASSQDRATSGEKLFF.

The V gene is TRBV6-2 or TRBV6-3, the J gene TRBJ2-5; 13 bases are shared with TRBD2. V gave up 2 bases and J gave up 5 bases; unmatched junction bases: 8. The CDR3 contains 17 residues. From germline, CDR1 is MNHEY and CDR2 SVGEGT. CDR3 amino acids: CASSYLGLAGEEETQYF. The CDR3 DNA is TGTGCCAGCAGTTACCTTGGACTAGCGGGAGAGGAGGAGACCCAGTACTTC.

V gene TRBV11-2 combines with J gene TRBJ2-3; 12 nucleotides agree with TRBD2. CDR1 and CDR2 from the germline V gene are SGHAT and FQNNGV. V lost 5 bases to trimming and J lost 7 bases; unmatched junction nucleotides: 7. The CDR3 sequence is 15 residues long. The CDR3 bases are TGTGCCAGCAGCCCAGGACTAGCGGGGCTAAATACGCAGTATTTT. Its translation is CASSPGLAGLNTQYF.

This clonotype was counted between two and nine times. This chain uses TRBV7-3 with TRBJ1-1; D may be TRBD1 (6 bases). This CDR3 is 15 amino acids long. CDR1 and CDR2 (germline): SGHTA, FQGTGA. The V and J ends lost 5 bases and 5 bases respectively, with 18 bases between them. Here the CDR3 reads CASSATGSLGTEAFF. The CDR3 DNA reads as TGTGCCAGCAGCGCTACAGGGAGTCTGGGGACTGAAGCTTTCTTT.

This clonotype was observed at least ten times. V usage is TRBV7-9 and J usage is TRBJ2-4; perhaps TRBD1 as D (5 bases). This CDR3 comprises 16 residues. V was clipped by 5 bases and J by 1 base, with 15 bases between them. The germline CDR1 and CDR2 sequences are SEHNR and FQNEAQ (reference sequence). CDR3 nucleotides: TGTGCCAGCAGCCCACAGGACCCGCTGGCCAAAAACATTCAGTACTTC. It translates to CASSPQDPLAKNIQYF.